This T cell receptor beta chain appears in the sequencing data of a study of naive and memory T cell subsets. Study results and caveats: No ground truth validated the naive and memory repertoire findings. Naive and memory subsets had different power law exponents for TCR abundance. Naive repertoires, especially CD8, held a few larger clonotypes, possibly memory cells re-expressing CD45RA.

CDR1 and CDR2 from the germline V gene are SGHDT and YYEEEE. There are 13 residues in the CDR3. Deletions cut 6 bases from V and 10 bases from J, with 14 bases between. The beta constant-region primer was an equimolar mix of two oligonucleotides covering TRBC1 and TRBC2. Four rounds of PCR amplified the ligated cDNA using nested alpha and beta constant-region primers plus SP2. TCRdb processed the UMI-ligation and nested PCR reads anew with MiXCR; each CDR3 protein has one entry. The sample consists of roughly 100,000 distinct CDR3 sequences, approximately 11% of them appearing once. This clonotype has more than one count but fewer than ten. Antigen: not known.

Sequencing used naive CD4+ T cells from blood. The TCR comes from a human donor in good health. The chain uses TRBV5-6 and TRBJ1-6; no clear D. The CDR3 loop reads CASTSSEDSPLHF. CDR3 bases: TGTGCCAGCACATCCTCAGAGGACTCACCCCTCCACTTT.